The clone carrying this T cell receptor beta chain showed up just once. Its specificity is unknown. These data belong to a study of tumor-infiltrating lymphocytes in glioblastoma multiforme. Three nested ARM-PCR rounds with V-beta and C-beta primers built TCRB libraries. TCRdb independently ran MiXCR on the multiplex PCR reads; one entry per CDR3 protein. Of over 10,000 distinct CDR3 sequences in the sample, roughly 64% are singletons; the top ten hold approximately 33%. The germline gives CDR1 DFQATT, CDR2 SNEGSKA (reference sequence). V was pared by 5 bases and J by 4 bases, with 12 bases of the junction left unmatched. This CDR3 is 17 amino acids long. Study results and limitations: RNA-based TCR sequencing may distort clone frequencies, since cells carry unequal TCR transcript numbers. Just one glioblastoma patient contributed to the TCR-mutation comparison. No surface-marker sorting into functional T cell subtypes was done.

Material for sequencing was brain tumor tissue. This TCR was sampled from a male donor with glioblastoma. The V and J genes are TRBV20-1 and TRBJ2-3; TRBD2 aligns across 13 bases. The CDR3 DNA sequence: TGCAGTGCTGCGGGACTAGCGGGGCTGGCGAGGGCAGATACGCAGTATTTT. Its translation: CSAAGLAGLARADTQYF.